This T cell receptor beta chain was captured by sequencing in a study of molecular identifiers for immune sequencing clone quantification. Overall study results and limits: It was shown that clones above 20 RNA copies held over 97% of effector molecules, but under 1% in naive cells. Highly expanded clone sizes could be underestimated through barcode sharing by identical TCR molecules.

Making the bulk TCR libraries relied on previously described methods and listed TCR primers. TCRdb reprocessed the PCR reads via MiXCR and lists one record per CDR3 protein. The sample has 400,000 to 600,000 distinct CDR3 sequences; about 20% are singletons. In the case of this clonotype: The antigen remains unidentified.

Germline V gene sequence: CDR1 SGHRS, CDR2 YFSETQ. The CDR3 has 21 residues. The V gene end was trimmed by 1 base and the J gene end by 0 bases; junction bases not matched to a gene: 17. Sequences were obtained from naive CD8+ T cells from blood, with Jurkat cell RNA spiked in. The subset denotes: FACS-sorted CD8+CD4-CCR7+CD45RA+ naive T cells. The receptor was derived from a human donor in good health. Some libraries in this study had Jurkat cell RNA spiked in. V and J are TRBV5-1 and TRBJ2-3; 10 nucleotides line up with TRBD2. The CDR3 spells CASSLLPLAGALGYSTDTQYF. CDR3 DNA: TGCGCCAGCAGCTTGTTGCCCCTAGCGGGGGCCTTGGGGTATAGCACAGATACGCAGTATTTT.